The clone carrying this T cell receptor (beta chain) was observed many times. What it recognizes is unknown. The data originate from a study of regulatory T cells in long-lasting Graves disease. iRepertoire HTBI primers and Arm-PCR of CDR3 regions built TCR beta libraries. TCRdb used MiXCR to reprocess the multiplex PCR reads, holding one entry per CDR3 protein. The sample lists approximately 350,000 distinct CDR3 sequences, 16% occurring once. CDR1 is MNHEY and CDR2 is SMNVEV in the germline V gene (reference sequence). The germline V and J ends were trimmed by 3 bases and 9 bases, with 12 bases remaining between them. The CDR3 runs to 13 residues. Indicated time point: newly diagnosed GD, antithyroid drugs for less than 3 months. PBMC RNA was the source of the TCR library. Study results and limitations: Results may be inaccurate due to the small sample size.

The sample was also reused in another study, on T cells in Graves' hyperthyroidism and ophthalmopathy. That paper adds: Each patient was aged 18 to 65 and had newly diagnosed hyperthyroidism of under 2 months' duration. Orbital computed tomography, thyroid ultrasound, serum thyroxine and TRAb, and clinical symptoms together informed the diagnoses. Initially, a first-round RT-PCR of the TCR CDR3 employed the HTBI primer set.

The rearrangement uses TRBV27 and TRBJ1-5; no firm D call. This specimen was peripheral blood mononuclear cells (PBMCs), taken at new diagnosis, from a patient treated with antithyroid drugs. This sequence was found in a man aged 35 to 55 with Graves disease. The CDR3 protein is CASSFREQTPQHF. Here the CDR3 DNA reads TGTGCCAGCAGTTTCCGGGAACAGACGCCCCAGCATTTT.